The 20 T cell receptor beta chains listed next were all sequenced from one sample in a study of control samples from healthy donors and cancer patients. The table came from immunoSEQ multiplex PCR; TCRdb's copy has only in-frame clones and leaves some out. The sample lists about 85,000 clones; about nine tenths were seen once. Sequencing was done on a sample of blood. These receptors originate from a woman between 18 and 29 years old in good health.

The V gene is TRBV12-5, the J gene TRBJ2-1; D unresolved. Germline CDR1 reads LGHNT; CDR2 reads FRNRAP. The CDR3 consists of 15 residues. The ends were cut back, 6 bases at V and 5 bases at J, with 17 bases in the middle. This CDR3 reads CASGFIFTEDNEQFF. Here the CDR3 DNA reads TGTGCTAGTGGCTTTATCTTCACCGAGGACAATGAGCAGTTCTTC.

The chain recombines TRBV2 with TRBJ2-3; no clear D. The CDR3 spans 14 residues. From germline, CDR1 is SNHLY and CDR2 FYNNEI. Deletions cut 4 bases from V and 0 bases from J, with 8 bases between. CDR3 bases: TGTGCCAGCAGTGTTTTCGGGAGCACAGATACGCAGTATTTT. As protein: CASSVFGSTDTQYF.

This CDR3 reads CASSPTGENTEAFF. The CDR3 bases are TGCGCCAGCAGCCCCACGGGGGAGAACACTGAAGCTTTCTTT. The V and J genes are TRBV5-1 and TRBJ1-1; the D gene is possibly TRBD1 (5 bases). Germline CDR1 and CDR2: SGHRS and YFSETQ. Trimming took off 4 bases at V and 1 base at J, with 11 bases between the two ends. The CDR3 is made up of 14 amino acids.

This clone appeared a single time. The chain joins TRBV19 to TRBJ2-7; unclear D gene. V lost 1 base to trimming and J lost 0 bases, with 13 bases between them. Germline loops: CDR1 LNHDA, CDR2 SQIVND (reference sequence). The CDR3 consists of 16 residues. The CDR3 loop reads CASSIGTVKSSYEQYF. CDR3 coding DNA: TGTGCCAGTAGTATAGGAACCGTGAAGAGCTCCTACGAGCAGTACTTC. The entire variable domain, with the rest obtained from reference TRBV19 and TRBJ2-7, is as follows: DGGITQSPKYLFRKEGQNVTLSCEQNLNHDAMYWYRQDPGQGLRLIYYSQIVNDFQKGDIAEGYSVSREKKESFPLTVTSAQKNPTAFYLCASSIGTVKSSYEQYFGPGTRLTVT.

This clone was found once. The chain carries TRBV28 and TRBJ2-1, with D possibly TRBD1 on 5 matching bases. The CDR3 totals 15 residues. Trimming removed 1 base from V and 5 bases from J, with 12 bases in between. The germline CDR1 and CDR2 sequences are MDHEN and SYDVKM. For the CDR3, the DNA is TGTGCCAGCAGTTTATTAGGGGCAGGAGACAATGAGCAGTTCTTC. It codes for CASSLLGAGDNEQFF.

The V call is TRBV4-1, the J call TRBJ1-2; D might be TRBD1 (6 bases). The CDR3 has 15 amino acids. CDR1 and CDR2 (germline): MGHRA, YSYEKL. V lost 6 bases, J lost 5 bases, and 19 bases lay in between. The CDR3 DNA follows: TGCGCCAGCAGAGCAGGTGGGGGGCGCGGGTATGGCTACACCTTC. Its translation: CASRAGGGRGYGYTF.

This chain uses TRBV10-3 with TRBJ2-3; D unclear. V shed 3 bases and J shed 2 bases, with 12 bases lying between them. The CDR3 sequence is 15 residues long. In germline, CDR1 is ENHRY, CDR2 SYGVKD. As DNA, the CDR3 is TGTGCCATCAGTGAATTTGAAAGGTACACAGATACGCAGTATTTT. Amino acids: CAISEFERYTDTQYF.

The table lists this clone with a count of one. The CDR3, as DNA: TGCGCCAGCAGCCCCGAGGCCGACTCCTACGAGCAGTACTTC. This sequence encodes CASSPEADSYEQYF. The V gene is TRBV5-1, the J gene TRBJ2-7; D not certain. The germline V gene has CDR1 SGHRS and CDR2 YFSETQ. V was pared by 4 bases and J by 0 bases, with 11 bases between. This CDR3 spans 14 amino acids.

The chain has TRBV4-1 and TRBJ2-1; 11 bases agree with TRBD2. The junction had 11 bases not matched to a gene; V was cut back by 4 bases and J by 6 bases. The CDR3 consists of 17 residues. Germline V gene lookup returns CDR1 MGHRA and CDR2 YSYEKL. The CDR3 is CASSPTIAGGPVNEQFF. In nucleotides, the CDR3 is TGCGCCAGCAGCCCGACTATAGCGGGGGGGCCTGTCAATGAGCAGTTCTTC.

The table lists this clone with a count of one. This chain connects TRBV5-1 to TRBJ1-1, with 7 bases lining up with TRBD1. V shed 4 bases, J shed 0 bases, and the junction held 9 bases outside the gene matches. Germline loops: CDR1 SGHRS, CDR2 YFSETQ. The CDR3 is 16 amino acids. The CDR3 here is CASSKVGQAMNTEAFF. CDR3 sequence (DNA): TGCGCCAGCAGCAAAGTAGGACAGGCCATGAACACTGAAGCTTTCTTT.

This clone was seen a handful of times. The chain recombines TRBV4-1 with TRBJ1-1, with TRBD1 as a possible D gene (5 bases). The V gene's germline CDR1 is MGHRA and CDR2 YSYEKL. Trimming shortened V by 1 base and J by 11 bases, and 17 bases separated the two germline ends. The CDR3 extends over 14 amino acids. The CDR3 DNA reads TGCGCCAGCAGCCAAGTAGGGGTAGGGGACCGGGCTTTCTTT. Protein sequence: CASSQVGVGDRAFF.

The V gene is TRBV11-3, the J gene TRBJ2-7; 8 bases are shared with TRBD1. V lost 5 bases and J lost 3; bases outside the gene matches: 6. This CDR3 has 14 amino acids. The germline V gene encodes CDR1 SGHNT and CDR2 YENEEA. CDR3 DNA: TGTGCCAGCAGCCTGGGACAGGCACACTACGAGCAGTACTTC. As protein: CASSLGQAHYEQYF. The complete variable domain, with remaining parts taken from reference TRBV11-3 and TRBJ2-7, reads EAGVVQSPRYKIIEKKQPVAFWCNPISGHNTLYWYLQNLGQGPELLIRYENEEAVDDSQLPKDRFSAERLKGVDSTLKIQPAELGDSAVYLCASSLGQAHYEQYFGPGTRLTVT.

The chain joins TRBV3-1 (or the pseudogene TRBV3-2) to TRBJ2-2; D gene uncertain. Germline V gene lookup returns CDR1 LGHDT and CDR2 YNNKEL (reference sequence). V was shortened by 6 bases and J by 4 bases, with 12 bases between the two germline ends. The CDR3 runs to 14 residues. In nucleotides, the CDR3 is TGTGCCAGCAGACTAACAGCCGCCACCGGGGAGCTGTTTTTT. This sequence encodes CASRLTAATGELFF.

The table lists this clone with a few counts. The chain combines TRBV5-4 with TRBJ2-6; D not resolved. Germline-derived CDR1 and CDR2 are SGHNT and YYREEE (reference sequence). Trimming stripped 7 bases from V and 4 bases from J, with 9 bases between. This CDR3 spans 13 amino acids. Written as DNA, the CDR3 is TGTGCCAGCCGCCGAGGCGGGGCCAACGTCCTGACTTTC. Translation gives CASRRGGANVLTF.

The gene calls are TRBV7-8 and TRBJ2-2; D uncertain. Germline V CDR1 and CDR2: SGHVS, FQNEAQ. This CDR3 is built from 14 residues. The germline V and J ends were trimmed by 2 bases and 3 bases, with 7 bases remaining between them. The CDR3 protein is CASSLLAYTGELFF. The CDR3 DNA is TGTGCCAGCAGCTTACTTGCGTACACCGGGGAGCTGTTTTTT.

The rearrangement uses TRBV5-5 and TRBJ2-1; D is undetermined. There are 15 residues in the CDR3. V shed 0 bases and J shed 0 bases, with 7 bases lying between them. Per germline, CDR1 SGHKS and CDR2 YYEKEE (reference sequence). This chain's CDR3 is CASSLEHLSYNEQFF. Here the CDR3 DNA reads TGTGCCAGCAGCTTGGAGCATCTCTCCTACAATGAGCAGTTCTTC.

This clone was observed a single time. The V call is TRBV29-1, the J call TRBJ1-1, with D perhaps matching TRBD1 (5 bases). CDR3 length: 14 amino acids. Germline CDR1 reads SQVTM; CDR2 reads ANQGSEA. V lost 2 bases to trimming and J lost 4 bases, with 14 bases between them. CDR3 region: CSVESPGSGTEAFF. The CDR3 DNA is TGCAGCGTTGAAAGCCCAGGGTCGGGCACTGAAGCTTTCTTT. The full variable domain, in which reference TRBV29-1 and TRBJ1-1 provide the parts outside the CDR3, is SAVISQKPSRDICQRGTSLTIQCQVDSQVTMMFWYRQQPGQSLTLIATANQGSEATYESGFVIDKFPISRPNLTFSTLTVSNMSPEDSSIYLCSVESPGSGTEAFFGQGTRLTVV.

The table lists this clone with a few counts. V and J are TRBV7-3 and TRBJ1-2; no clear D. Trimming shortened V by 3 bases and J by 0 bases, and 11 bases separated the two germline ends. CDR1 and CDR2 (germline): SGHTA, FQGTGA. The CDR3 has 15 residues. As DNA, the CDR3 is TGTGCCAGCAGCTTGGGGTCGGCGACTAACTATGGCTACACCTTC. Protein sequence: CASSLGSATNYGYTF.

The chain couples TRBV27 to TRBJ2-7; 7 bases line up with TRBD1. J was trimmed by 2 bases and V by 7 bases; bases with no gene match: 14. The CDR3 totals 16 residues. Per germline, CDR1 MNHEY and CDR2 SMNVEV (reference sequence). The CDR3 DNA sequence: TGTGCCAGCATCCGGACACAGGGGCCCTCTACCTACGAGCAGTACTTC. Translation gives CASIRTQGPSTYEQYF.

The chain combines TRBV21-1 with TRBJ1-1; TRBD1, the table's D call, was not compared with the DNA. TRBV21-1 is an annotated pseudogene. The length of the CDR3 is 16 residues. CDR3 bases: TGTGCCAGCAGCCCCGTCCCAGGGGGGTTTTACGCTGAAGCTTTCTTT. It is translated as CASSPVPGGFYAEAFF.